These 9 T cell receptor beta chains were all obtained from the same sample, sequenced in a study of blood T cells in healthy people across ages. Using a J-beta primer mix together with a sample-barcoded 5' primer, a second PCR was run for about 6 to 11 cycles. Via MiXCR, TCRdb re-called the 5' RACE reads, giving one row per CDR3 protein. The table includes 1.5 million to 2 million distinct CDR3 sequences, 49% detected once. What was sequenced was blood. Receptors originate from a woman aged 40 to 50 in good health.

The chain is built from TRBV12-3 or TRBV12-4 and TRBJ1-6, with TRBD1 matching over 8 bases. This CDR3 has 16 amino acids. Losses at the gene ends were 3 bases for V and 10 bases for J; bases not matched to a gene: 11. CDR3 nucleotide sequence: TGTGCCAGCAGTTTCGCGCGGGACAGGTCCAGCTCACCCCTCCACTTT. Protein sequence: CASSFARDRSSSPLHF.

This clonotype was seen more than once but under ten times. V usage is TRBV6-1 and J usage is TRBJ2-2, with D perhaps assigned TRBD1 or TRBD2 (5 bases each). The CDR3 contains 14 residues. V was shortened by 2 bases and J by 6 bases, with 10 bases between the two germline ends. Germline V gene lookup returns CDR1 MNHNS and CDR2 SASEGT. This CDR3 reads CASSERGRAGELFF. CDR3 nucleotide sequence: TGTGCCAGCAGTGAACGGGGCAGGGCCGGGGAGCTGTTTTTT.

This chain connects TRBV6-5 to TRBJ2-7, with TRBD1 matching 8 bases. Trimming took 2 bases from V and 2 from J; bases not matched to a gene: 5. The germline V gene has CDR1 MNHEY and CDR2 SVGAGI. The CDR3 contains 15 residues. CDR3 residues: CASSYTSTGAYEQYF. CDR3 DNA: TGTGCCAGCAGTTACACTTCGACAGGGGCCTACGAGCAGTACTTC.

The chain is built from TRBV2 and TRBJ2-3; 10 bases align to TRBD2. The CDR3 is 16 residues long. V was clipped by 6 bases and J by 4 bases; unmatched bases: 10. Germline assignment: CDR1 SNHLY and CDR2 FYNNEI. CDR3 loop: CASSFQRGGIADTQYF. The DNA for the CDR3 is TGTGCCAGCAGCTTCCAGCGGGGGGGCATAGCAGATACGCAGTATTTT.

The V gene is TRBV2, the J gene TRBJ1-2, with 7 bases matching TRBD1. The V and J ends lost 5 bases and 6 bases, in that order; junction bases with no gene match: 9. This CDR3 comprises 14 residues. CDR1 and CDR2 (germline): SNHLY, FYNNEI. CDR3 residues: CASSPTGTADGYTF. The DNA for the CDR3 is TGTGCCAGCAGTCCAACCGGGACAGCGGATGGCTACACCTTC.

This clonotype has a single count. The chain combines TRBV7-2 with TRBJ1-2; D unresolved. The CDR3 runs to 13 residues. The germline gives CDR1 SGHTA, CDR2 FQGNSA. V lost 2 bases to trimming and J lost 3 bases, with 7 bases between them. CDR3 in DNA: TGTGCCAGCAGCTTATCATTAGACTATGGCTACACCTTC. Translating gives CASSLSLDYGYTF.

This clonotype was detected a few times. This CDR3 reads CASRSTGLGTQYF. In nucleotides, the CDR3 is TGTGCCAGCAGATCGACAGGGTTGGGGACCCAGTACTTC. This chain connects TRBV12-3 or TRBV12-4 to TRBJ2-5; 7 bases agree with TRBD1. Trimming at V came to 6 bases and at J to 7 bases, leaving 8 bases not matched to a gene. The length of the CDR3 is 13 residues.

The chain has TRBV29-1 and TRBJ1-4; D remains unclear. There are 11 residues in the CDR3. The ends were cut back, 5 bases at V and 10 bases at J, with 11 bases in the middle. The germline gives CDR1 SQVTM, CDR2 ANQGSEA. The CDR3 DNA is TGCAGCGTTCGTCGAAACGGAAAACTGTTTTTT. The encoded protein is CSVRRNGKLFF.

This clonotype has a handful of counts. CDR3 residues: CASSQVLRDRVFGYTF. Written as DNA, the CDR3 is TGCGCCAGCAGCCAAGTTCTCCGGGACAGGGTGTTTGGCTACACCTTC. This sequence joins TRBV4-1 and TRBJ1-2; 9 nucleotides match TRBD1. Germline trimming cut 1 base from V and 7 bases from J; bases unmatched to any gene: 10. Per germline, CDR1 MGHRA and CDR2 YSYEKL. This CDR3 spans 16 amino acids.